The source of this T cell receptor beta chain is a study of T cells in Graves' hyperthyroidism and ophthalmopathy. Study results and caveats: Within blood appeared most thyroid clonotypes that had expanded above 0.001.

On this clonotype itself: Its antigen is unidentified.

The germline V gene has CDR1 SGHRS and CDR2 YFSETQ. CDR3 length: 14 residues. V was clipped by 4 bases and J by 10 bases, with 20 bases between them. Amplified TCR beta CDR3 regions derived from RNA transcripts. First-round RT-PCR targeting the TCR CDR3 was performed with the HTBI primer set. Via MiXCR, TCRdb re-called the multiplex PCR reads, giving one row per CDR3 protein. The sample records approximately 520,000 distinct CDR3 sequences, roughly a quarter being singletons. The chain joins TRBV5-1 to TRBJ1-1; D uncertain. The TCR was taken from a woman aged 25 to 39 with Graves' ophthalmopathy. Sequenced material: blood. The CDR3 region is CASSPGLGYPGAFF. As DNA, the CDR3 is TGCGCCAGCAGCCCCGGGCTGGGTTACCCTGGAGCTTTCTTT. Based on the CDR3 plus reference TRBV5-1 and TRBJ1-1, the full variable domain is KAGVTQTPRYLIKTRGQQVTLSCSPISGHRSVSWYQQTPGQGLQFLFEYFSETQRNKGNFPGRFSGRQFSNSRSEMNVSTLELGDSALYLCASSPGLGYPGAFFGQGTRLTVV.